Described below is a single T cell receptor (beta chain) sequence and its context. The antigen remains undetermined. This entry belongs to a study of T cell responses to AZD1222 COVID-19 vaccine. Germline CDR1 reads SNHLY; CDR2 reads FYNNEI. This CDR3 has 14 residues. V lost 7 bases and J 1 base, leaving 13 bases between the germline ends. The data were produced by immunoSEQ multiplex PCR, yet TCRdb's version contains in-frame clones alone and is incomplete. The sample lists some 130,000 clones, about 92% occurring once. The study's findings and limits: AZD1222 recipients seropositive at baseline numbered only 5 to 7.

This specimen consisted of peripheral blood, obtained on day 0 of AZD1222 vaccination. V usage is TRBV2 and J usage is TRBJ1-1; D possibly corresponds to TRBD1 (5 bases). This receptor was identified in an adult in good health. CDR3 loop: CASTIRQGNTEAFF. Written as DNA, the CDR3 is TGTGCCAGCACCATAAGGCAGGGGAACACTGAAGCTTTCTTT.